These 19 T cell receptor beta chains came from one sample sequenced in a study of T cell repertoires in cytomegalovirus infection. Their antigens are not known. Via MiXCR, TCRdb re-called the reads, giving one row per CDR3 protein. The sample includes hundreds of thousands of distinct CDR3 sequences, around a third of them seen just once. Sequenced material: cultured CD8+ T cells from PBMCs, taken from culture after CMV antigen stimulation. These receptors were collected from a human donor in good health (CMV status not recorded). Some clones in this sample may be carry-over from other donors' samples.

A few counts support this clonotype. The genes are TRBV6-2 or TRBV6-3 and TRBJ2-7; D is possibly TRBD1 or TRBD2 (5 bases each). The CDR3 is made up of 14 amino acids. Germline values: CDR1 MNHEY, CDR2 SVGEGT. Trimming took 6 bases from V and 3 from J, leaving 15 bases between them. CDR3 in amino acids: CASRMGRLYYEQYV. CDR3 nucleotides: TGTGCCAGCAGGATGGGACGGCTCTACTACGAGCAGTACGTC.

The V gene is TRBV6-2 or TRBV6-3, the J gene TRBJ1-4, with D hard to call. Between the trimmed V and J ends, which lost 2 bases and 8 bases, there was a span of 12 bases. Germline lookup yields CDR1 MNHEY and CDR2 SVGEGT. The CDR3 loop spans 14 amino acids. CDR3 DNA: TGTGCCAGCAGTTACGTAAAGGGATGGGAAAAACTGTTTTTT. As protein: CASSYVKGWEKLFF.

The CDR3 nucleotides read TGTGCCAGCAGCCAAGATTTTCCAGGGCCAGGGGCCTATAATTCACCCCTCCACTTT. It codes for CASSQDFPGPGAYNSPLHF. The chain carries TRBV4-2 and TRBJ1-6; TRBD1 is a possible D gene (6 bases). Per germline, CDR1 LGHNA and CDR2 YNFKEQ. This CDR3 is 19 amino acids long. Trimming stripped 0 bases from V and 2 bases from J, with 17 bases between.

This clonotype came up a few times. The J gene is TRBJ2-3, the V gene TRBV7-9; 10 nucleotides match TRBD2. Germline values: CDR1 SEHNR, CDR2 FQNEAQ (reference sequence). Losses at the gene ends were 2 bases for V and 4 bases for J; bases not matched to a gene: 3. The CDR3 covers 15 residues. For the CDR3, the DNA is TGTGCCAGCAGCTTACTAGCGGGGGTGGCAGATACGCAGTATTTT. Amino acid sequence: CASSLLAGVADTQYF.

This chain uses TRBV6-1 with TRBJ2-2; no reliable D call. V was shortened by 5 bases and J by 4 bases, with 17 bases between the two germline ends. CDR1 is MNHNS and CDR2 is SASEGT in the germline V gene. The CDR3 is 16 amino acids. CDR3 sequence: CASSYVGPASTGELFF. CDR3 bases: TGTGCCAGCAGTTATGTAGGCCCTGCTTCCACCGGGGAGCTGTTTTTT.

This clonotype was counted a few times. J is TRBJ2-3 and V is TRBV5-6; 7 bases match TRBD2. Trimming at V came to 4 bases and at J to 6 bases, leaving 11 bases not matched to a gene. The CDR3 is 15 amino acids. Germline V CDR1 and CDR2: SGHDT, YYEEEE. In nucleotides, the CDR3 is TGTGCCAGCAGCCCGAGACTAGCCTTTGAGGATACGCAGTATTTT. Encoded protein: CASSPRLAFEDTQYF.

This chain connects TRBV27 to TRBJ2-1; TRBD1 or TRBD2 may be the D gene (6 bases each). Trimming removed 1 base at V and 6 bases at J, with 10 bases between. From germline, CDR1 is MNHEY and CDR2 SMNVEV (reference sequence). The CDR3 extends over 14 amino acids. As DNA, the CDR3 is TGTGCCAGCAGTTTATTAGGGGGGACCAATGAGCAGTTCTTC. As protein: CASSLLGGTNEQFF.

The rearrangement uses TRBV4-2 and TRBJ1-2; 7 bases fit TRBD1. Germline V gene data show CDR1 as LGHNA and CDR2 as YNFKEQ. The V segment lost 0 bases and the J segment 4 bases; nucleotides outside the gene matches: 11. The CDR3 length is 17 residues. CDR3 DNA sequence: TGTGCCAGCAGCCAAGATACGGGGACAGCCGGCTCCTATGGCTACACCTTC. This gives the protein CASSQDTGTAGSYGYTF.

The chain couples TRBV27 to TRBJ2-1; weak D call: TRBD2 (5 bases). The germline CDR1 and CDR2 sequences are MNHEY and SMNVEV (reference sequence). The CDR3 runs 17 residues. V lost 7 bases and J lost 6, with 25 bases in between. CDR3 sequence (DNA): TGTGCCAGCACCATAGACCTCCGGGGTATAGCGCGCAATGAGCAGTTCTTC. This sequence encodes CASTIDLRGIARNEQFF.

The sample holds a few counts of this clonotype. The CDR3 DNA reads as TGTGCCAGCAGGGATCCTGACAGAATGAACACTGAAGCTTTCTTT. Translating gives CASRDPDRMNTEAFF. This chain links TRBV2 with TRBJ1-1; D possibly corresponds to TRBD1 (5 bases). Germline V gives CDR1 SNHLY, CDR2 FYNNEI. Between the trimmed V and J ends, which lost 6 bases and 0 bases, there was a span of 14 bases. The length of the CDR3 is 15 residues.

V and J are TRBV6-8 and TRBJ2-1, with a tentative D call TRBD1 (7 bases). Germline-derived CDR1 and CDR2 are MNHGY and SAAAGT. V was clipped by 5 bases and J by 15 bases, with 17 bases between them. The CDR3 is made up of 12 amino acids. CDR3 loop: CASSGVAGGRFF. The CDR3 DNA sequence: TGTGCCAGCAGTGGGGTGGCAGGGGGGCGGTTCTTC.

The V gene is TRBV13, the J gene TRBJ1-2; 7 bases fit TRBD1. The CDR3 loop spans 15 amino acids. Germline lookup yields CDR1 PRHDT and CDR2 FYEKMQ (reference sequence). J gave up 6 bases and V 4 bases, and 11 bases lay outside the gene matches. The CDR3 coding sequence is TGTGCCAGCAGCTCGAGTGACAGGGATCCTCATGGCTACACCTTC. It encodes CASSSSDRDPHGYTF.

The rearrangement uses TRBV27 and TRBJ2-5; 8 bases map to TRBD1. The CDR3 extends over 11 amino acids. CDR1 is MNHEY and CDR2 is SMNVEV in the germline V gene (reference sequence). With 10 bases clipped from V and 8 bases from J, the junction kept 6 bases outside the gene matches. CDR3 sequence reads: CATKTGVTQYF. In DNA, the CDR3 is TGTGCCACCAAGACAGGGGTAACCCAGTACTTC.

This clonotype appeared many times. This chain links TRBV12-3 or TRBV12-4 with TRBJ1-2; D remains unclear. V lost 8 bases and J 6 bases, leaving 16 bases between the germline ends. This CDR3 contains 13 residues. CDR3 in amino acids: CASAPAAGNGYTF. Here the CDR3 DNA reads TGTGCCAGCGCCCCTGCGGCAGGCAATGGCTACACCTTC.

This clonotype was detected only a few times. V usage is TRBV4-3 and J usage is TRBJ2-5, with D possibly being TRBD2 (6 bases). V was shortened by 0 bases and J by 5 bases, with 10 bases between the two germline ends. CDR1 is LGHNA, CDR2 YSLEER, per germline. This CDR3 region has 14 residues. The CDR3 nucleotides are TGCGCCAGCAGCCAAGATAGCGGTCTGGAGACCCAGTACTTC. Translation: CASSQDSGLETQYF.

In regard to this clonotype: With a much larger clone just one base away, this may be a read error. The CDR3 nucleotides are TGTGCCAGCAGCGTAGGGGGGGGGCCGGGGCGGGGGGGATTGTGGAATGAGCAGTTCTTC. As protein: CASSVGGGPGRGGLWNEQFF. The chain combines TRBV7-2 with TRBJ2-1, with 9 bases matching TRBD2. This CDR3 contains 20 residues. Trimming cost V 5 bases and J 7 bases; bases outside gene matches: 24. Germline V lookup: CDR1 SGHTA, CDR2 FQGNSA. The whole variable domain, filled in from reference TRBV7-2 and TRBJ2-1, reads GAGVSQSPSNKVTEKGKDVELRCDPISGHTALYWYRQSLGQGLEFLIYFQGNSAPDKSGLPSDRFSAERTGGSVSTLTIQRTQQEDSAVYLCASSVGGGPGRGGLWNEQFFGPGTRLTVL.

V usage is TRBV5-3 and J usage is TRBJ2-1; D perhaps matches TRBD2 (6 bases). TRBV5-3 is marked as an open reading frame, function uncertain. V was pared by 8 bases and J by 0 bases, with 12 bases between. The CDR3 sequence is 14 residues long. For the CDR3, the DNA is TGTGCCAGCAAATCCGGGGGCTCCTACAATGAGCAGTTCTTC. This gives the protein CASKSGGSYNEQFF.

V is TRBV14 and J is TRBJ2-2; D might be TRBD2 (6 bases). This CDR3 comprises 20 residues. The V and J ends lost 0 bases and 3 bases respectively, with 23 bases between them. Germline-derived CDR1 and CDR2 are SGHDN and FVKESK. The CDR3 loop reads CASSQDLSPHFGGDTGELFF. The DNA for the CDR3 is TGTGCCAGCAGCCAAGATCTCTCCCCCCATTTTGGAGGGGACACCGGGGAGCTGTTTTTT.

This clonotype was observed a few times. This chain links TRBV6-2 or TRBV6-3 with TRBJ2-7; 7 bases are a match to TRBD2. The germline V gene encodes CDR1 MNHEY and CDR2 SVGEGT. The CDR3 extends over 14 amino acids. With V trimmed by 4 bases and J by 6 bases, 9 bases remained unmatched. CDR3 sequence reads: CASSSLADDGEQYF. CDR3 DNA: TGTGCCAGCAGTTCCCTAGCGGACGACGGCGAGCAGTACTTC.